These T cell receptor beta chains were read from a single sample in a study of Ad26.COV2.S vaccination and SARS-CoV-2 variants. This table comes from immunoSEQ multiplex PCR, and its TCRdb copy is limited to in-frame clones, with some not included. The sample has about 350,000 clones; about 87% are singletons. Sequencing was performed on peripheral blood, taken in a trial of Ad26.COV2.S vaccine versus placebo. The receptors were gathered from a person aged 18-65 years who received the Ad26.COV2.S COVID-19 vaccine or a placebo. The CDR3 runs from the conserved cysteine through the conserved F or W. The D gene is left open where the match is weak. Size is omitted from some rows. Given values are once, few, many or a class for expanded clones.

clone_size	v_call	j_call	cdr3_length	d_call	cdr3_nt	cdr3_aa
NA	TRBV11-2	TRBJ2-5	15	NA	TGTGCCAGCAGCTTAATCTACGGTGACCAAGAGACCCAGTACTTC	CASSLIYGDQETQYF
NA	TRBV18	TRBJ2-1	12	NA	TGTGCCAGCTCACCCCAGGGGAATGAGCAGTTCTTC	CASSPQGNEQFF
NA	TRBV9	TRBJ2-1	14	TRBD2	TGTGCCAGCAGCGTGGGAGGGGTTTACAATGAGCAGTTCTTC	CASSVGGVYNEQFF
NA	TRBV9	TRBJ1-1	17	NA	TGTGCCAGCAGCGTGCTTCAGTTTCCGCCGCAGAACACTGAAGCTTTCTTT	CASSVLQFPPQNTEAFF
NA	TRBV5-1	TRBJ2-7	15	TRBD1	TGCGCCAGCAGCTTGGGTCGGGACAGGGCCTACGAGCAGTACTTC	CASSLGRDRAYEQYF
NA	TRBV20-1	TRBJ2-7	10	NA	TGCAGTGCTCTACTCTACGAGCAGTACTTC	CSALLYEQYF
NA	TRBV5-1	TRBJ2-5	16	TRBD2	TGCGCCAGCAGCTTGGGCACTAGCGGATTCCAAGAGACCCAGTACTTC	CASSLGTSGFQETQYF
NA	TRBV2	TRBJ1-2	14	NA	TGTGCCAGCAGCGGGGCCAGGGGATCCGGTGGCTACACCTTC	CASSGARGSGGYTF
NA	TRBV6-4	TRBJ2-1	14	NA	TGTGCCAGCAGTACACTCGGGGGGCGGAATGAGCAGTTCTTC	CASSTLGGRNEQFF
NA	TRBV7-2	TRBJ1-5	14	TRBD1	TGTGCCAGCAGCGGAAACAGGGGCCTTCAGCCCCAGCATTTT	CASSGNRGLQPQHF
NA	TRBV6-2/TRBV6-3	TRBJ1-5	15	NA	TGTGCCAGCAGTTACTCCCGACAGACCTATCAGCCCCAGCATTTT	CASSYSRQTYQPQHF
NA	TRBV6-5	TRBJ2-1	14	NA	TGTGCCAGCAGTCGGGACCCCCACTACAATGAGCAGTTCTTC	CASSRDPHYNEQFF
NA	TRBV5-6	TRBJ2-7	17	NA	TGTGCCAGCAGCTTGTCGTTTGCCCCCCCTACGGCCGACGAGCAGTACTTC	CASSLSFAPPTADEQYF
NA	TRBV5-1	TRBJ2-5	14	TRBD2	TGCGCCACCAGCCCAAGCGGGGGCACGGAGACCCAGTACTTC	CATSPSGGTETQYF
once	TRBV11-2	TRBJ1-6	16	NA	TGTGCCAGCAGCTTAGCTGCGACGGCTTATAATTCACCCCTCCACTTT	CASSLAATAYNSPLHF
NA	TRBV5-1	TRBJ2-1	15	TRBD2	TGCGCCAGCAGCTTGGTTGGCGGGGGGATCAATGAGCAGTTCTTC	CASSLVGGGINEQFF
NA	TRBV3-1/TRBV3-2	TRBJ2-2	13	NA	TGTGCCAGCAGCCCAGGGGTCGCCGGGGAGCTGTTTTTT	CASSPGVAGELFF
NA	TRBV5-6	TRBJ1-6	14	NA	TGTGCCAGCAGCTTACGTCAGGGGTATTCACCCCTCCACTTT	CASSLRQGYSPLHF
NA	TRBV6-6	TRBJ2-1	16	TRBD2	TGTGCCAGCAGTTACTCGAGTAGCGGGAGTTACAATGAGCAGTTCTTC	CASSYSSSGSYNEQFF
NA	TRBV14	TRBJ1-6	13	NA	TGTGCCAGCAGGACGGCCCGGGGTTCACCCCTCCACTTT	CASRTARGSPLHF
NA	TRBV7-3	TRBJ1-1	14	NA	TGTGCCAGCAGCATAACGGGGGCTTCTGTAGAAGCTTTCTTT	CASSITGASVEAFF
NA	TRBV6-5	TRBJ1-5	13	NA	TGTGCCAGCAGTTACTCGCAAAATCAGCCCCAGCATTTT	CASSYSQNQPQHF
NA	TRBV6-2/TRBV6-3	TRBJ2-7	15	NA	TGTGCCAGCAGTTTTCAGGTCCTAATAACCCTGGAGCAGTACTTC	CASSFQVLITLEQYF